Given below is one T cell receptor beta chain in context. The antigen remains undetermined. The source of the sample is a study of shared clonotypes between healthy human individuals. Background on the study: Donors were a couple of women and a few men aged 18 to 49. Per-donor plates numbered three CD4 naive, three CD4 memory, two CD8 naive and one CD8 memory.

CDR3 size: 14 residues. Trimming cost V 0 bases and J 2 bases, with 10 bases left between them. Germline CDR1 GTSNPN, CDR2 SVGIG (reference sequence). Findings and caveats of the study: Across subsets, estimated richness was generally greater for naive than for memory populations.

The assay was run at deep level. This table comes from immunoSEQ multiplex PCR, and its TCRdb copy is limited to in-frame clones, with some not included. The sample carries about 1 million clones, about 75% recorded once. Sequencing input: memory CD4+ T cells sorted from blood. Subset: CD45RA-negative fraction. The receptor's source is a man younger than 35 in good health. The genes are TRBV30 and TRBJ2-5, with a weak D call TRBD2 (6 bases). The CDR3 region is CAWSVSAGQETQYF. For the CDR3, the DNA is TGTGCCTGGAGTGTATCGGCGGGACAAGAGACCCAGTACTTC.